The 21 T cell receptor beta chains below were found in one sample sequenced in a study of T cells after yellow fever vaccination. Via MiXCR, TCRdb re-called the 5' RACE reads, giving one row per CDR3 protein. The sample carries some 350,000 distinct CDR3 sequences, approximately 4% recorded once. Sequenced here: PBMCs, sampled 5 days after the yellow fever booster vaccination. These TCRs come from a man aged 18 to 29 who received the YFV17D yellow fever vaccine.

This clonotype was detected a few times. The rearrangement links TRBV20-1 to TRBJ2-5; the match to TRBD1 covers 7 bases. The CDR3 is 13 amino acids. J lost 3 bases, V lost 1 base, and 2 bases had no gene match. CDR1 is DFQATT and CDR2 is SNEGSKA in the germline V gene (reference sequence). CDR3 bases: TGCAGTGCTAGAGCGGACAGGAAAGAGACCCAGTACTTC. Translating it yields CSARADRKETQYF.

This clonotype has a handful of counts. This chain uses TRBV5-4 with TRBJ1-2; TRBD1 matches 10 bases. Germline assignment: CDR1 SGHNT and CDR2 YYREEE (reference sequence). Trimming took 5 bases from V and 3 from J; bases not matched to a gene: 4. The CDR3 spans 14 residues. CDR3 sequence: CASRRDRGDYGYTF. In nucleotides, the CDR3 is TGTGCCAGCAGACGGGACAGGGGTGACTATGGCTACACCTTC.

The sample holds many counts of this clonotype. The CDR3 spells CSVVVLGRAFF. CDR3 DNA sequence: TGCAGCGTTGTCGTACTCGGACGGGCTTTCTTT. The rearrangement uses TRBV29-1 and TRBJ1-1; D gene ambiguous. Trimming left V 4 bases short and J 11 bases short, with 14 bases between. The CDR3 is 11 residues long. CDR1 is SQVTM, CDR2 ANQGSEA, per germline.

This clonotype has ten or more counts. The chain recombines TRBV7-2 with TRBJ2-7; D perhaps matches TRBD2 (5 bases). CDR1 is SGHTA, CDR2 FQGNSA, per germline. Between the trimmed V and J ends, which lost 5 bases and 3 bases, there was a span of 14 bases. The CDR3 has 14 residues. CDR3 in amino acids: CASSPQSGYYEQYV. As DNA, the CDR3 is TGTGCCAGCAGCCCACAGAGCGGATACTACGAGCAGTACGTC.

This clonotype showed up many times. The chain uses TRBV6-2 or TRBV6-3 and TRBJ1-1; D gene ambiguous. CDR3 length equals 12 residues. Between the trimmed V and J ends, which lost 7 bases and 1 base, there was a span of 7 bases. Germline CDR1 is MNHEY and CDR2 is SVGEGT. This chain's CDR3 is CASTGQNTEAFF. The CDR3 coding sequence is TGTGCCAGCACGGGCCAGAACACTGAAGCTTTCTTT.

This clonotype was seen more than once but under ten times. The chain links TRBV10-1 to TRBJ2-7; no definite D call. The CDR3 totals 13 residues. Germline lookup yields CDR1 WNHNN and CDR2 SYGVQD (reference sequence). V lost 5 bases, J lost 6 bases, and 14 bases lay in between. The CDR3 protein is CASSRTAPSEQYF. CDR3 coding DNA: TGCGCCAGCAGTCGGACCGCCCCGTCCGAGCAGTACTTC.

This clonotype was detected a few times. The V gene is TRBV19, the J gene TRBJ2-2; D not resolved. This CDR3 region has 12 residues. Trimming removed 7 bases from V and 6 bases from J, with 9 bases in between. Germline V gene sequence: CDR1 LNHDA, CDR2 SQIVND (reference sequence). CDR3 residues: CASTARPGELFF. The DNA of the CDR3 is TGTGCCAGTACGGCCCGACCCGGGGAGCTGTTTTTT.

This clonotype was detected a few times. The rearrangement uses TRBV20-1 and TRBJ2-7; 8 nucleotides match TRBD1. After removal of 6 bases from V and 2 bases from J, the junction contained 6 bases not matched to a gene. The germline V gene has CDR1 DFQATT and CDR2 SNEGSKA (reference sequence). CDR3 size: 13 residues. The chain's CDR3 is CSAPDRVTYEQYV. CDR3 DNA sequence: TGCAGTGCCCCGGACAGGGTCACCTACGAGCAGTACGTC.

The chain employs TRBV28 and TRBJ2-3; 9 nucleotides line up with TRBD1. Germline V gene sequence: CDR1 MDHEN, CDR2 SYDVKM. The J segment lost 4 bases and the V segment lost 4 bases, leaving 3 bases of the junction unmatched. The CDR3 covers 14 residues. CDR3 protein: CASSWTGVADTQYF. CDR3 DNA sequence: TGTGCCAGCAGTTGGACAGGGGTGGCAGATACGCAGTATTTT.

The chain recombines TRBV6-5 with TRBJ1-2, with D possibly being TRBD1 (5 bases). The CDR3 length is 14 residues. The V end was cut by 6 bases, the J end by 5 bases, with 16 bases between. Germline V gene sequence: CDR1 MNHEY, CDR2 SVGAGI. The CDR3 nucleotides are TGTGCCAGCAGCCATGGGACGGTACTATATGGCTACACCTTC. Translation: CASSHGTVLYGYTF.

This clonotype was observed many times. This chain joins TRBV19 and TRBJ2-5, with TRBD1 matching 8 bases. V dropped 4 bases and J dropped 5; count of bases not matched to a gene: 3. The CDR3 sequence is 13 residues long. Germline V lookup: CDR1 LNHDA, CDR2 SQIVND (reference sequence). The CDR3 protein is CASSTGGRETQYF. The CDR3 DNA reads as TGTGCCAGTAGTACAGGGGGCAGGGAGACCCAGTACTTC. The full variable domain, with the rest looked up from reference TRBV19 and TRBJ2-5, is DGGITQSPKYLFRKEGQNVTLSCEQNLNHDAMYWYRQDPGQGLRLIYYSQIVNDFQKGDIAEGYSVSREKKESFPLTVTSAQKNPTAFYLCASSTGGRETQYFGPGTRLLVL.

The V and J genes are TRBV5-1 and TRBJ2-3; 10 bases match TRBD2. The CDR3 has 16 residues. Germline values: CDR1 SGHRS, CDR2 YFSETQ. Trimming at V came to 7 bases and at J to 5 bases, leaving 13 bases not matched to a gene. The CDR3, as DNA: TGCGCCAGCGGCCCGGGGAGCGGGGGGGCTGTAGATACGCAGTATTTT. Its translation: CASGPGSGGAVDTQYF.

This clonotype was found many times. The chain is built from TRBV29-1 and TRBJ1-1; D may be TRBD1 (6 bases). The CDR3 consists of 13 residues. Trimming pared 7 bases from V and 1 base from J, leaving 13 bases between. Germline V gives CDR1 SQVTM, CDR2 ANQGSEA. CDR3 sequence: CSAYQTGNTEAFF. CDR3 coding DNA: TGCAGCGCGTACCAGACAGGGAACACTGAAGCTTTCTTT.

This chain connects TRBV7-9 to TRBJ2-3; 9 bases agree with TRBD2. Germline V CDR1 and CDR2: SEHNR, FQNEAQ (reference sequence). The CDR3 extends over 16 amino acids. J lost 4 bases, V lost 0 bases, and 5 bases had no gene match. Here the CDR3 DNA reads TGTGCCAGCAGCTTAGCCCTAGCGGGAAGGCCAGATACGCAGTATTTT. It translates to CASSLALAGRPDTQYF.

The V gene is TRBV18, the J gene TRBJ2-1; tentative D call: TRBD1 (5 bases). Per germline, CDR1 KGHSH and CDR2 LQKENI. The ends were cut back, 4 bases at V and 7 bases at J, with 8 bases in the middle. The CDR3 length is 12 residues. The CDR3: CASSHRQNEQFF. Written as DNA, the CDR3 is TGTGCCAGCTCACACCGACAGAATGAGCAGTTCTTC.

In this sample, this clonotype turned up many times. The chain couples TRBV10-3 to TRBJ1-1; 7 bases fit TRBD1. The germline V gene has CDR1 ENHRY and CDR2 SYGVKD. This CDR3 has 15 amino acids. Trimming cost V 0 bases and J 4 bases; bases outside gene matches: 5. CDR3 bases: TGTGCCATCAGTGAGTCGCCTGACAGGGCCACTGAAGCTTTCTTT. It is translated as CAISESPDRATEAFF.

This clonotype was seen a few times. V is TRBV20-1 and J is TRBJ2-3; D is undetermined. V shed 1 base and J shed 4 bases, with 9 bases lying between them. The germline CDR1 and CDR2 sequences are DFQATT and SNEGSKA (reference sequence). The CDR3 spans 13 residues. CDR3 region: CSARGRVPDTQYF. The DNA for the CDR3 is TGCAGTGCTAGAGGCCGGGTCCCAGATACGCAGTATTTT.

This clonotype has ten or more counts. V is TRBV9 and J is TRBJ1-2; no clear D gene. From germline, CDR1 is SGDLS and CDR2 YYNGEE. This CDR3 is built from 12 residues. V was shortened by 3 bases and J by 4 bases, with 7 bases between the two germline ends. The CDR3 is CASSAEGYGYTF. In DNA, the CDR3 is TGTGCCAGCAGCGCTGAGGGCTATGGCTACACCTTC.

The genes are TRBV6-5 and TRBJ1-2, with 8 nucleotides matching TRBD1. V trimming: 7 bases; J trimming: 2 bases; junction bases outside the gene matches: 3. Germline lookup yields CDR1 MNHEY and CDR2 SVGAGI. The CDR3 consists of 13 residues. Here the CDR3 DNA reads TGTGCCAGCAAGGGACAGGAGAACTATGGCTACACCTTC. This gives the protein CASKGQENYGYTF.

This clonotype was counted a few times. The gene calls are TRBV5-1 and TRBJ2-3; D may be TRBD1 or TRBD2 (5 bases each). In germline, CDR1 is SGHRS, CDR2 YFSETQ. The CDR3 consists of 16 residues. The V end was cut by 4 bases, the J end by 2 bases, with 17 bases between. CDR3 in DNA: TGCGCCAGCAGCCCCTGGGGGAGACAGTACACAGATACGCAGTATTTT. Protein sequence: CASSPWGRQYTDTQYF.

As DNA, the CDR3 is TGTGCCAGCAGCTTAGGGTCGGCCGGGGAGCTGTTTTTT. As protein: CASSLGSAGELFF. The V call is TRBV7-2, the J call TRBJ2-2; D call uncertain. Germline V lookup: CDR1 SGHTA, CDR2 FQGNSA. Between the trimmed V and J ends, which lost 1 base and 6 bases, there was a span of 6 bases. The CDR3 covers 13 residues.